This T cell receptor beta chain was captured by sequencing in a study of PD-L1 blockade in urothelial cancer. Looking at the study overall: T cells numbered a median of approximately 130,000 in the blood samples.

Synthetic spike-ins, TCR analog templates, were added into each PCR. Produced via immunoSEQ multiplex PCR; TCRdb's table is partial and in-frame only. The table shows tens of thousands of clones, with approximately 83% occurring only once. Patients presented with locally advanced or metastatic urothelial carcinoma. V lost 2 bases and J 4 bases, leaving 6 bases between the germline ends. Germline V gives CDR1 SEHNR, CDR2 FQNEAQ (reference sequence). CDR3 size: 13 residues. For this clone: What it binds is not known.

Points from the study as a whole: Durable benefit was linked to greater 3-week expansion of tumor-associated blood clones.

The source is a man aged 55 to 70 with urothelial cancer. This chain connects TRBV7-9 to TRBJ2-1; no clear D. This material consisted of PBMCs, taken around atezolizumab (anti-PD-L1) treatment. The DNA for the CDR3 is TGTGCCAGCAGCTTAATTAATTACAATGAGCAGTTCTTC. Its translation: CASSLINYNEQFF.